This T cell receptor beta chain was identified in a study of blood T cells in healthy people across ages. Only a few counts were recorded for this clonotype. They isolated at least 6 million PBMCs from each sample. PCR was performed a second time for 7 to 11 cycles using a sample-barcoded 5' primer and a J-beta primer mix. A single record per CDR3 protein comes from TCRdb applying MiXCR to the 5' RACE reads. Of 750,000 to 850,000 distinct CDR3 sequences listed, 20% to 25% are singletons. Germline lookup yields CDR1 DFQATT and CDR2 SNEGSKA (reference sequence). CDR3 length equals 16 residues. V lost 0 bases, J lost 8 bases, and 19 bases lay in between. Separately, the same data were catalogued under a study of T cells of mothers and their children. That source reports: A few healthy Caucasian mothers and their six children donated.

The receptor was isolated from a boy younger than 18 in good health. Sequenced input: blood. The V call is TRBV20-1, the J call TRBJ1-4, with TRBD1 as a possible D gene (5 bases). The CDR3 loop reads CSARDRILGVVEKLFF. For the CDR3, the DNA is TGCAGTGCTAGAGACCGCATATTGGGGGTCGTCGAAAAACTGTTTTTT.